The entry below gives a single T cell receptor (beta chain) sequence along with its context. This record comes from a study of shared clonotypes between healthy human individuals. Germline V CDR1 and CDR2: SGHDT, YYEEEE. The V gene lost 0 bases and the J gene lost 6 bases, with 13 bases spanning the gap. The CDR3 is made up of 14 amino acids. It was at deep level that the assay was run. Using immunoSEQ multiplex PCR, the repertoire was profiled, and TCRdb retains in-frame clones only, with some absent. This sample has about 460,000 clones, with 75% to 80% found just once. For genomic DNA, unsorted samples relied on approximately 81 million PBMCs.

The V and J genes are TRBV5-6 and TRBJ2-7; D may be TRBD2 (5 bases). Sequencing was done on a sample of PBMCs. The TCR was taken from a woman aged 40 to 55 in good health. Some clones in this sample may be carry-over from other donors' samples. The CDR3, as DNA: TGTGCCAGCAGCTTGGGAGTTGGGGAGCGCGAGCAGTACTTC. Amino acids: CASSLGVGEREQYF.